The rows below give T cell receptor beta chains drawn from one sample of a study of blood T cell repertoires in COVID-19. Repertoires were generated with immunoSEQ multiplex PCR, while TCRdb's copy carries only in-frame clones and drops some. The sample has about 120,000 clones, around 86% seen once. The sequenced sample was peripheral blood. The receptors here all came from a man older than 75 with acute or convalescent COVID-19. Both conserved end residues are part of each CDR3. A D gene is named only where the DNA matches it firmly. Not all rows give a size; the values are once, few, many and, for expanded clones, a class.

>TRBV5-4|TRBJ2-5|15|NA|NA
CASSLQGGLGETQYF
TGTGCCAGCAGCTTGCAGGGGGGCCTGGGGGAGACCCAGTACTTC
>TRBV15|TRBJ2-1|15|TRBD1|NA
CATSRVRQGFNEQFF
TGTGCCACCAGCAGAGTGAGACAGGGCTTCAATGAGCAGTTCTTC
>TRBV3-1/TRBV3-2|TRBJ1-2|16|NA|NA
CASSQPQGPFNYGYTF
TGTGCCAGCAGCCAACCGCAGGGGCCGTTCAACTATGGCTACACCTTC
>TRBV6-2/TRBV6-3|TRBJ2-7|14|NA|NA
CASSQGQFFHEQYF
TGTGCCAGCAGTCAAGGACAGTTTTTCCACGAGCAGTACTTC
>TRBV19|TRBJ1-2|15|NA|NA
CASSMAGLGGYGYTF
TGTGCCAGTAGTATGGCAGGCCTCGGGGGGTATGGCTACACCTTC
>TRBV10-3|TRBJ2-7|14|TRBD2|few
CAISETGTRNEQYF
TGTGCCATCAGTGAGACCGGGACTAGAAACGAGCAGTACTTC
>TRBV20-1|TRBJ2-7|11|NA|NA
CSARDVHEQYF
TGCAGTGCTAGAGACGTCCACGAGCAGTACTTC
>TRBV6-1|TRBJ2-7|14|TRBD1|few
CASSERGRGIEQYF
TGTGCCAGCAGTGAACGAGGCAGGGGGATCGAGCAGTACTTC
>TRBV18|TRBJ2-2|15|TRBD1|NA
CASSQQGARTGELFF
TGTGCCAGCTCACAACAGGGGGCCAGGACCGGGGAGCTGTTTTTT
>TRBV4-1|TRBJ1-5|15|TRBD1|NA
CASSRATGPNQPQHF
TGCGCCAGCAGCCGAGCGACAGGGCCCAATCAGCCCCAGCATTTT